The clone carrying this T cell receptor beta chain has only a few counts. The entry originates in a study of blood T cell repertoires in COVID-19. In the study overall: Some COVID-19 samples were acute and others convalescent; all came from the United States, Italy and Spain. PBMCs, B-cell-depleted T cells, or T cells provided the cDNA or gDNA that made up the material.

Only in-frame clones appear in the TCRdb table, and some are missing; sequencing was by immunoSEQ multiplex PCR. The profile shows about 100,000 clones, 90% of them singletons. From germline, CDR1 is MNHEY and CDR2 SMNVEV (reference sequence). The V gene end was trimmed by 0 bases and the J gene end by 3 bases; junction bases not matched to a gene: 2. The CDR3 loop spans 15 amino acids. This chain connects TRBV27 to TRBJ2-7; TRBD1 agrees at 10 bases. This sequence originates from a human donor with active COVID-19. The donor label of this sample is uncertain. Sequencing input: peripheral blood. CDR3 nucleotides: TGTGCCAGCAGTTTATCGGACAGGGGGATCTACGAGCAGTACTTC. Amino acid sequence: CASSLSDRGIYEQYF.